Included here is one T cell receptor beta chain sequence, with context. Its antigen is unidentified. Other DNA sequences in the sample encode the same CDR3. PCR was performed using 60 Vbeta and 13 Jbeta primers. Sequenced by immunoSEQ multiplex PCR; TCRdb stores in-frame clones only, minus some. The sample includes some 150,000 clones, around 85% seen only once; the top ten take more than 4%. The source of the sample is a study of cytomegalovirus exposure and HLA in healthy donors. Study-wide findings and caveats: The analysis excluded some indistinguishable V segments, including TRBV6-2 and TRBV6-3.

V was shortened by 3 bases and J by 1 base, with 9 bases between the two germline ends. There are 15 residues in the CDR3. Per the germline V gene, CDR1 is MNHEY and CDR2 is SMNVEV (reference sequence). The chain joins TRBV27 to TRBJ2-2; D may be TRBD2 (5 bases). This clonotype was sampled from a man aged 35 to 55 in good health and CMV-seropositive. The sample was PBMCs. In nucleotides, the CDR3 is TGTGCCAGCAGTTTCCGGGGTCGGAACACCGGGGAGCTGTTTTTT. It encodes CASSFRGRNTGELFF.